This TCR beta chain was identified in a study of blood T cell repertoires in COVID-19. Whole-study context: Spain, Italy and the United States supplied samples that represented acute and convalescent COVID-19. T cells, B-cell-depleted T cells, or PBMCs supplied cDNA or gDNA.

This clone was picked up a small number of times. This sample includes further DNA sequences coding for the same CDR3. Original processing methods: By means of reference gene primer amplification, nucleated cell counts were estimated. Measured with immunoSEQ multiplex PCR; TCRdb has only the in-frame clones, and not every one. The D gene and trimming were derived from the DNA, and the V and J assignments and clone size from that table. The data hold under 300,000 clones, with 80% to 90% observed a single time. Germline V gene data show CDR1 as MNHEY and CDR2 as SVGAGI. The CDR3 has 16 residues. V lost 0 bases and J lost 5; bases outside the gene matches: 5.

The chain carries TRBV6-5 and TRBJ1-2, with TRBD1 matching 11 bases. The TCR sequence derives from a woman in her twenties or thirties with active or convalescent COVID-19. Sequencing input: peripheral blood. The CDR3 sequence is CASSYSRTGGGYGYTF. The CDR3 DNA follows: TGTGCCAGCAGTTACTCTCGGACAGGGGGCGGGTATGGCTACACCTTC.